The 24 T cell receptor beta chains listed next were all sequenced from one sample in a study of cytomegalovirus exposure and HLA in healthy donors. Primers for the PCR totalled 60 Vbeta and 13 Jbeta. Profiling relied on immunoSEQ multiplex PCR, and the TCRdb table lists in-frame clones only, not all of them. The sample contains about 160,000 clones, approximately 80% of which appear only once. Sequencing was performed on PBMCs. These receptors all come from a young man in good health and CMV-seropositive.

The rearrangement uses TRBV20-1 and TRBJ1-2; D gene unclear. Germline lookup yields CDR1 DFQATT and CDR2 SNEGSKA (reference sequence). The V end lost 4 bases, the J end lost 2 bases, and 5 bases lay between the germline ends. The CDR3 extends over 11 amino acids. CDR3 loop: CSANLNYGYTF. The CDR3 DNA is TGCAGTGCTAATCTGAACTATGGCTACACCTTC.

A single count supports this clone. The chain carries TRBV15 and TRBJ1-4; 9 nucleotides align to TRBD1. The CDR3 spans 14 residues. CDR1 LNHNV and CDR2 YYDKDF come from the germline V gene (reference sequence). Trimming removed 8 bases from V and 6 bases from J; junction bases left unmatched: 7. The CDR3 nucleotides are TGTGCCACCCGCCTGGACAGGGGCGATGAAAAACTGTTTTTT. It codes for CATRLDRGDEKLFF.

The chain couples TRBV29-1 to TRBJ1-4; 12 bases match TRBD1. The CDR3 runs 14 residues. V shed 6 bases and J 7 bases; nucleotides not matched to a gene: 6. CDR1 and CDR2 from the germline V gene are SQVTM and ANQGSEA. The CDR3 sequence is CSVAWGQGAEKLFF. In nucleotides, the CDR3 is TGCAGCGTGGCCTGGGGACAGGGGGCTGAAAAACTGTTTTTT.

The chain has TRBV19 and TRBJ2-2; D is possibly TRBD2 (6 bases). The V and J ends lost 10 bases and 3 bases respectively, with 18 bases between them. Germline V CDR1 and CDR2: LNHDA, SQIVND (reference sequence). There are 15 residues in the CDR3. CDR3 in DNA: TGTGCCACCCGTTGGGCCCGCGGGGACACCGGGGAGCTGTTTTTT. It specifies CATRWARGDTGELFF.

This clone came up once. The chain couples TRBV7-2 to TRBJ1-1; D possibly corresponds to TRBD1 (5 bases). V was trimmed by 1 base and J by 5 bases, leaving 20 bases between them. This CDR3 comprises 17 residues. CDR1 is SGHTA and CDR2 is FQGNSA in the germline V gene. In nucleotides, the CDR3 is TGTGCCAGCAGCTTAGAGGTGGGCAGGGCGGTTTCGACTGAAGCTTTCTTT. It translates to CASSLEVGRAVSTEAFF.

In its sample, this clone was seen a few times. This chain uses TRBV30 with TRBJ1-1; tentatively, D is TRBD1 (5 bases). V lost 1 base, J lost 4 bases, and 16 bases lay in between. The germline V gene has CDR1 GTSNPN and CDR2 SVGIG (reference sequence). The CDR3 runs 15 residues. CDR3 coding DNA: TGTGCCTGGAGTGATCTGGGGCGGTCTGGCACTGAAGCTTTCTTT. This translates into CAWSDLGRSGTEAFF.

The CDR3 reads CASSLKRTGGYSGNTIYF. CDR3 in DNA: TGTGCCAGCAGCTTAAAGAGGACAGGGGGATACTCTGGAAACACCATATATTTT. This sequence joins TRBV7-9 and TRBJ1-3; 10 positions agree with TRBD1. In germline, CDR1 is SEHNR, CDR2 FQNEAQ (reference sequence). The junction had 7 bases not matched to a gene; V was cut back by 2 bases and J by 0 bases. The CDR3 is 18 residues long.

This rearrangement joins TRBV5-6 to TRBJ1-6; D not resolved. Germline values: CDR1 SGHDT, CDR2 YYEEEE. CDR3 size: 17 residues. V lost 4 bases and J lost 0, with 14 bases in between. The CDR3 coding sequence is TGTGCCAGCAGCCTTGGCGGGTTGGGCTCCTATAATTCACCCCTCCACTTT. Its protein is CASSLGGLGSYNSPLHF.

The CDR3 protein is CAISESGQESGYTF. The DNA of the CDR3 is TGTGCCATCAGTGAGTCGGGACAGGAAAGCGGCTACACCTTC. This chain connects TRBV10-3 to TRBJ1-2, with 8 bases identical to TRBD1. Germline lookup yields CDR1 ENHRY and CDR2 SYGVKD. J gave up 8 bases and V 0 bases, and 5 bases lay outside the gene matches. This CDR3 has 14 residues.

The rearrangement links TRBV9 to TRBJ1-2; 8 bases match TRBD1. Trimming took 0 bases from V and 2 from J; bases not matched to a gene: 15. Germline V lookup: CDR1 SGDLS, CDR2 YYNGEE. The CDR3 is 19 residues long. In nucleotides, the CDR3 is TGTGCCAGCAGCGTAGAGGGATTCTTTAAGGACAGGGACAACTATGGCTACACCTTC. This sequence encodes CASSVEGFFKDRDNYGYTF.

The chain links TRBV9 to TRBJ1-2; 7 positions agree with TRBD1. The CDR3 covers 17 residues. Trimming took 3 bases from V and 3 from J; bases not matched to a gene: 14. Germline values: CDR1 SGDLS, CDR2 YYNGEE. The CDR3 DNA reads as TGTGCCAGCAGCGGCCGGGACAGTCACCTGGGCGACTATGGCTACACCTTC. Translated: CASSGRDSHLGDYGYTF.

V usage is TRBV10-3 and J usage is TRBJ1-2, with a weak D call TRBD1 (6 bases). Germline assignment: CDR1 ENHRY and CDR2 SYGVKD. V was shortened by 2 bases and J by 6 bases, with 22 bases between the two germline ends. The CDR3 has 17 amino acids. The CDR3 nucleotides are TGTGCCATCAGTGAGGAACGGACAGTTTTTAGTGGCGATGGCTACACCTTC. Its translation: CAISEERTVFSGDGYTF.

V is TRBV7-2 and J is TRBJ1-4, with TRBD1 matching over 7 bases. Germline CDR1 SGHTA, CDR2 FQGNSA. This CDR3 is built from 15 residues. V lost 1 base to trimming and J lost 5 bases; unmatched junction nucleotides: 4. The CDR3 spells CASSLGGTVNEKLFF. CDR3 in DNA: TGTGCCAGCAGCTTAGGAGGGACAGTAAATGAAAAACTGTTTTTT.

J is TRBJ2-5 and V is TRBV13; a weak D match, TRBD2 (5 bases). Germline V CDR1 and CDR2: PRHDT, FYEKMQ (reference sequence). Trimming took 5 bases from V and 1 from J, leaving 11 bases between them. CDR3 length: 14 residues. CDR3 sequence reads: CASSRTGIQETQYF. In nucleotides, the CDR3 is TGTGCCAGCAGCCGGACGGGGATCCAAGAGACCCAGTACTTC.

The rearrangement links TRBV7-2 to TRBJ1-1; perhaps TRBD1 as D (5 bases). The CDR3 has 15 amino acids. Trimming took 5 bases from V and 6 from J, leaving 19 bases between them. Germline values: CDR1 SGHTA, CDR2 FQGNSA. The DNA of the CDR3 is TGTGCCAGCAGCGTGGCAGGGCTGGGTGGGGCTGAAGCTTTCTTT. It is translated as CASSVAGLGGAEAFF.

This chain joins TRBV4-2 and TRBJ2-3; 10 nucleotides match TRBD2. The CDR3 totals 18 residues. Looked up from germline, CDR1 is LGHNA and CDR2 is YNFKEQ. Losses at the gene ends were 0 bases for V and 3 bases for J; bases not matched to a gene: 9. The CDR3 sequence: CASSQDPLAGDNTDTQYF. The CDR3 coding sequence is TGTGCCAGCAGCCAAGATCCCCTAGCGGGGGATAATACAGATACGCAGTATTTT.

This clone was counted a few times. This chain uses TRBV18 with TRBJ2-3, with 10 nucleotides matching TRBD1. V was clipped by 6 bases and J by 3 bases; unmatched bases: 9. The CDR3 extends over 16 amino acids. CDR1 and CDR2 from the germline V gene are KGHSH and LQKENI. The chain's CDR3 is CASSQSDRGLTDTQYF. The CDR3 DNA is TGTGCCAGCTCCCAGTCTGACAGGGGGCTGACAGATACGCAGTATTTT.

The V gene is TRBV5-1, the J gene TRBJ2-2; 14 bases fit TRBD2. With V trimmed by 4 bases and J by 1 base, 6 bases remained unmatched. The CDR3 is made up of 18 amino acids. CDR1 and CDR2 from the germline V gene are SGHRS and YFSETQ. CDR3 region: CASSRGLAGGRNTGELFF. The CDR3 coding sequence is TGCGCCAGCAGCCGCGGACTAGCGGGGGGACGGAACACCGGGGAGCTGTTTTTT. Filled out from reference TRBV5-1 and TRBJ2-2, the complete variable domain reads KAGVTQTPRYLIKTRGQQVTLSCSPISGHRSVSWYQQTPGQGLQFLFEYFSETQRNKGNFPGRFSGRQFSNSRSEMNVSTLELGDSALYLCASSRGLAGGRNTGELFFGEGSRLTVL.

The rearrangement joins TRBV5-1 to TRBJ2-2; a possible D gene is TRBD2 (6 bases). The V and J ends lost 0 bases and 4 bases respectively, with 7 bases between them. The CDR3 runs 14 residues. CDR1 and CDR2 from the germline V gene are SGHRS and YFSETQ. CDR3 nucleotides: TGCGCCAGCAGCTTGGCGGGACTCACCGGGGAGCTGTTTTTT. It yields the protein CASSLAGLTGELFF. The full variable domain, its missing parts supplied by reference TRBV5-1 and TRBJ2-2, is KAGVTQTPRYLIKTRGQQVTLSCSPISGHRSVSWYQQTPGQGLQFLFEYFSETQRNKGNFPGRFSGRQFSNSRSEMNVSTLELGDSALYLCASSLAGLTGELFFGEGSRLTVL.

This sequence joins TRBV19 and TRBJ2-2; D may be TRBD2 (6 bases). Germline CDR1 LNHDA, CDR2 SQIVND (reference sequence). V shed 1 base and J shed 5 bases, with 14 bases lying between them. The CDR3 sequence is 16 residues long. This CDR3 is CASSIGPTSRTGELFF. The CDR3 DNA follows: TGTGCCAGTAGTATAGGGCCGACTAGTCGGACCGGGGAGCTGTTTTTT.

This chain joins TRBV7-9 and TRBJ2-7; 7 bases align to TRBD1. The CDR3 has 14 residues. Germline V gene sequence: CDR1 SEHNR, CDR2 FQNEAQ (reference sequence). V lost 5 bases, J lost 2 bases, and 6 bases stayed unmatched. The CDR3: CASSLGTVAYEQYF. The CDR3 nucleotides read TGTGCCAGCAGCCTCGGGACAGTCGCCTACGAGCAGTACTTC.

The genes are TRBV7-9 and TRBJ1-5, with 7 bases that match TRBD1. CDR3 length equals 14 residues. CDR1 is SEHNR, CDR2 FQNEAQ, per germline (reference sequence). V lost 4 bases and J lost 3; bases outside the gene matches: 3. The CDR3 region is CASSSDRDNQPQHF. CDR3 DNA sequence: TGTGCCAGCAGCTCAGACAGGGACAATCAGCCCCAGCATTTT.

The V gene is TRBV18, the J gene TRBJ1-1; D gene uncertain. V lost 3 bases, J lost 3 bases, and 11 bases lay in between. The V gene's germline CDR1 is KGHSH and CDR2 LQKENI. This CDR3 region has 14 residues. In DNA form, the CDR3 reads TGTGCCAGCTCACCCGGTAACGGGGACACTGAAGCTTTCTTT. Protein: CASSPGNGDTEAFF.

V gene TRBV25-1 combines with J gene TRBJ1-1; D is uncertain. With 1 base removed from V and 2 bases from J, the gap between germline ends came to 8 bases. Germline V gene lookup returns CDR1 MGHDK and CDR2 SYGVNS. The CDR3 has 14 residues. The CDR3 loop is CASSESGRNTEAFF. The CDR3 DNA sequence: TGTGCCAGCAGTGAATCGGGAAGAAACACTGAAGCTTTCTTT.